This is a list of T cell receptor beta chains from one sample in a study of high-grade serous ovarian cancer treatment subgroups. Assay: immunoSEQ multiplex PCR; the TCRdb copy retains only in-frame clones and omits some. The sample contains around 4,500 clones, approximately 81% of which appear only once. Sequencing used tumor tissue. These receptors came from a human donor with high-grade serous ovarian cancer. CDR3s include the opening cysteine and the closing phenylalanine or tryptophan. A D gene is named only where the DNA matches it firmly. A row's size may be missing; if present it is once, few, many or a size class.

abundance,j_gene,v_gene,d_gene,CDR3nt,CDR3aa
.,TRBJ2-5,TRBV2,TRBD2,TGTGCCAGCAGAGCCGGACTAGCGGGGGCTTCGGAGACCCAGTACTTC,CASRAGLAGASETQYF
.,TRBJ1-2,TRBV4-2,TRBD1,TGTGCCAGCAGCCAGGGACAGGGGGCGGACTATGGCTACACCTTC,CASSQGQGADYGYTF
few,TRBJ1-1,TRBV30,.,TGTGCCTGGAGTCTACAATTCGACAGCCAAGCTTTCTTT,CAWSLQFDSQAFF
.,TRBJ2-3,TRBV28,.,TGTGCCAGCAGTTCCCCGCGGACAGTTGGCACAGATACGCAGTATTTT,CASSSPRTVGTDTQYF
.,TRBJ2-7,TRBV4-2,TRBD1,TGTGCCAGCAGCCAAGCCGAGGGGGACAGCTCCTACGAGCAGTACTTC,CASSQAEGDSSYEQYF
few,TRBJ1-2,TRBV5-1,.,TGCGCCAGCAGCGGACGTGATGGAGGGGGCTACACCTTC,CASSGRDGGGYTF
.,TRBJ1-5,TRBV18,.,TGTGCCAGCTCACCATGGCCCCTAGGTCAGCCCCAGCATTTT,CASSPWPLGQPQHF
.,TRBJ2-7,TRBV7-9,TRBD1,TGTGCCAGCAGCCCACCTTATCCGGGCAGGGGGCTACACGAGCAGTACTTC,CASSPPYPGRGLHEQYF
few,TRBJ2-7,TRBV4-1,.,TGCGCCAGCAGCCAAGACGCAAATACCTACGAGCAGTACTTC,CASSQDANTYEQYF
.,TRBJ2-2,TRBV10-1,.,TGCGCCAGCATCGGGATCATCTATGGATCGACAGCGGGGGAGCTGTTTTTT,CASIGIIYGSTAGELFF
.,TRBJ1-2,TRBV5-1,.,TGCGCCAGCAGCTTGGGGCCTTATGGCTACACCTTC,CASSLGPYGYTF
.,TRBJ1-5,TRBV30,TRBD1,TGTGCCGGACAGACAGGGGATCAGCCCCAGCATTTT,CAGQTGDQPQHF
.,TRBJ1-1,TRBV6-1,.,TGTGCCAGCAGTGAAAAGGGGTACACTGAAGCTTTCTTT,CASSEKGYTEAFF
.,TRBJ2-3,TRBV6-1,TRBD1,TGTGCCAGCAGTGAAGCAGACAGGGGATCCACAGATACGCAGTATTTT,CASSEADRGSTDTQYF
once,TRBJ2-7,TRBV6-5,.,TGTGCCAGCAGCCCTCAGGGTACTTTCCTCCACGAGCAGTACTTC,CASSPQGTFLHEQYF
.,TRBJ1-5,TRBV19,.,TGTGCCAGTAGTATAAGCAATCAGCCCCAGCATTTT,CASSISNQPQHF
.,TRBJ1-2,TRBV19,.,TGTGCCAGTAGTATAGATCGACGAACCTATGGCTACACCTTC,CASSIDRRTYGYTF
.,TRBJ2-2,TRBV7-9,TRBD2,TGTGCCAGCAGCTTAGTAACTAGCGGGTTGAACACCGGGGAGCTGTTTTTT,CASSLVTSGLNTGELFF
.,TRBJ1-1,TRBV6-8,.,TGTGCCAGCAGTTCGTCTTTTGGCCCTCTCCTTCAGAACACTGAAGCTTTCTTT,CASSSSFGPLLQNTEAFF
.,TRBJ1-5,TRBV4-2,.,TGTGCCAGCAGCCTCTGGGTAGGGGCCGGACAGCCCCAGCATTTT,CASSLWVGAGQPQHF